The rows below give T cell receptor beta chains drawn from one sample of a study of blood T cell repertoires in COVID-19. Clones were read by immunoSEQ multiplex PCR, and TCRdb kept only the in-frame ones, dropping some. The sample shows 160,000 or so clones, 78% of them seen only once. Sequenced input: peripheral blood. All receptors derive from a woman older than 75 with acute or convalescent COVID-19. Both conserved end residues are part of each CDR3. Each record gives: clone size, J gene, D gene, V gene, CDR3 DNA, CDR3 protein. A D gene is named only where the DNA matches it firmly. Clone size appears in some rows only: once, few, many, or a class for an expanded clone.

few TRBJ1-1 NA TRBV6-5 TGTGCCAGCAGATCGGACAGTACGGTGACTGAAGCTTTCTTT CASRSDSTVTEAFF
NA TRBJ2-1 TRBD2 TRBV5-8 TGTGCCAGCAGCTTCTCTAGCGGGAGTTCAAATGAGCAGTTCTTC CASSFSSGSSNEQFF
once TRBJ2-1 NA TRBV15 TGTGCCACCAGCAGAATGAGGGTCCCCTCCTACAATGAGCAGTTCTTC CATSRMRVPSYNEQFF
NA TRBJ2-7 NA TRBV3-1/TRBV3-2 TGTGCCAGCAGCCCCGGCCCAGGTCCCTCATACGAGCAGTACTTC CASSPGPGPSYEQYF
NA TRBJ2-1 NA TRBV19 TGTGCCAGTAGTATAGGAGGCGCCTTGGATGAGCAGTTCTTC CASSIGGALDEQFF
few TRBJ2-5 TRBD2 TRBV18 TGTGCCAGCTCTCCGGGACTAGCGGGCCAAGAGACCCAGTACTTC CASSPGLAGQETQYF
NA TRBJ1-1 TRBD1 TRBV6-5 TGTGCCAGCAGTTACGGGGGACAGGGGAGGACTGAAGCTTTCTTT CASSYGGQGRTEAFF
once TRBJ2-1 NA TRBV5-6 TGTGCCAGCAGCTCCTTGGGCAGGGCGACCGGTGAGCAGTTCTTC CASSSLGRATGEQFF
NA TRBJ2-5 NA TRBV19 TGTGCCAGTAGTATAGATCTAGGTTTGGAGACCCAGTACTTC CASSIDLGLETQYF
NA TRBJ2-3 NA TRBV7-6 TGTGCCAGCAGCTTAGCGCCGTCCGGTTCCCACACAGATACGCAGTATTTT CASSLAPSGSHTDTQYF
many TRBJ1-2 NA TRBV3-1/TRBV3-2 TGTGCCAGCAGCCTCTCCTCGGTGGACAGTGGCTATGGCTACACCTTC CASSLSSVDSGYGYTF
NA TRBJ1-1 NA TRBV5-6 TGTGCCAGCAGCGTTGGACAGTGGAACACTGAAGCTTTCTTT CASSVGQWNTEAFF
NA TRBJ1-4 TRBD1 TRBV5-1 TGCGCCAGCAGCCCGGGACAGCCTTATAATGAAAAACTGTTTTTT CASSPGQPYNEKLFF
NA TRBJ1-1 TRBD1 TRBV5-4 TGTGCCAGCAGCTTGGAAGTCAGGGGGACGACTGAAGCTTTCTTT CASSLEVRGTTEAFF
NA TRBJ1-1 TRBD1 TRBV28 TGTGCCAGCAGCACGGGACAGGGGCCTGAAGCTTTCTTT CASSTGQGPEAFF
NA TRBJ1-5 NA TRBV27 TGTGCCAGCAGTGGTGTGTCCACGGATCAGCCCCAGCATTTT CASSGVSTDQPQHF
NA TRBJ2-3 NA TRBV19 TGTGCCAGTAGTACAAACACAGATACGCAGTATTTT CASSTNTDTQYF
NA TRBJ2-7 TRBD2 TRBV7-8 TGTGCCAGCAGCTCGCGAGGGGGGCGGGTAGCGGGAGGGAACTACGAGCAGTACTTC CASSSRGGRVAGGNYEQYF
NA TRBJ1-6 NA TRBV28 TGTGCCAGCAGTCTGGCGGGCTCCTATAATTCACCCCTCCACTTT CASSLAGSYNSPLHF
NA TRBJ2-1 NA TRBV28 TGTGCCAGCAGTTTAGAGGGGGATGAGCAGTTCTTC CASSLEGDEQFF
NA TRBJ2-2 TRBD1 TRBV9 TGTGCCAGCAGAACAACAGGGGGCTCCGGGGAGCTGTTTTTT CASRTTGGSGELFF
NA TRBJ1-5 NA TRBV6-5 TGTGCCAGCGGGCGTTCTTATAGCAATCAGCCCCAGCATTTT CASGRSYSNQPQHF
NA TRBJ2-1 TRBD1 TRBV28 TGTGCCAGCAGTTCCTCGACAGGGGGAGTAACGAATGAGCAGTTCTTC CASSSSTGGVTNEQFF
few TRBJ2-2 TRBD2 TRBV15 TGTGCCATCGAAGGAGGGCTAGCGGGGGCCCCTGGGACCGGGGAGCTGTTTTTT CAIEGGLAGAPGTGELFF
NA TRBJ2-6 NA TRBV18 TGTGCCAGCTCACCAACGGAGACTACAGGGTCCGGGGCCAACGTCCTGACTTTC CASSPTETTGSGANVLTF
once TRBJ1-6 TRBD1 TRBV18 TGTGCCAGCTCACCAACCGGGACAGGAAATTCACCCCTCCACTTT CASSPTGTGNSPLHF
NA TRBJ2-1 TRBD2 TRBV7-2 TGTGCCAGCAGCCCCCAAGCGGGGGGGAGCAGCGAGCAGTTCTTC CASSPQAGGSSEQFF
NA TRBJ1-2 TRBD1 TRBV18 TGTGCCAGCTCACGACAGGGGAGCTATGGCTACACCTTC CASSRQGSYGYTF
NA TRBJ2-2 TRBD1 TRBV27 TGTGCCGTCCGAGGGGGCCCCCTCGCGAACACCGGGGAGCTGTTTTTT CAVRGGPLANTGELFF
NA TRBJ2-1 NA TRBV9 TGTGCCAGCAGCGTAGAGGCAGGGGTGTACAATGAGCAGTTCTTC CASSVEAGVYNEQFF
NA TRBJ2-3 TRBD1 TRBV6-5 TGTGCCAGCGAAGGGGGAGGACAGGGGAAGAATACGCAGTATTTT CASEGGGQGKNTQYF
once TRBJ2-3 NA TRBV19 TGTGCCAGTAGTGCAGGGGGGAGCACAGATACGCAGTATTTT CASSAGGSTDTQYF
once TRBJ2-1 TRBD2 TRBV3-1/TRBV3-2 TGTGCCAGCAGCCAAAGGACTAGCTGGGGCAATGAGCAGTTCTTC CASSQRTSWGNEQFF
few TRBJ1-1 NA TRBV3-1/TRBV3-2 TGTGCCAGCAGCCAATATATCGGACTGGGGAACACTGAAGCTTTCTTT CASSQYIGLGNTEAFF
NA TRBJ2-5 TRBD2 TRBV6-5 TGTGCCAGCAGTAGACTAGCGGGCCAAGAGACCCAGTACTTC CASSRLAGQETQYF
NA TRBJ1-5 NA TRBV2 TGTGCCAGCAGGGGGCCGGATCAGCCCCAGCATTTT CASRGPDQPQHF
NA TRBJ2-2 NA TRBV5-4 TGTGCCAGCAGCTTCGGCGGAGGAGGGATCTCCGGGGAGCTGTTTTTT CASSFGGGGISGELFF
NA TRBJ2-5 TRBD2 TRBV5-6 TGTGCCAGCAGCTTGGGCCTAGCGGGTTTTCACTTC CASSLGLAGFHF
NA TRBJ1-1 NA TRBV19 TGTGCCAGTAGGGGCCCTTGGACTGAAGCTTTCTTT CASRGPWTEAFF
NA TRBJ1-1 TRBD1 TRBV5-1 TGCGCCAGCAGCCAGGGACAGGGGGAAACTGAAGCTTTCTTT CASSQGQGETEAFF
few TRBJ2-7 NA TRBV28 TGTGCCAGCAGTTTGCAGGGCCCAAGCTCCTACGAGCAGTACTTC CASSLQGPSSYEQYF
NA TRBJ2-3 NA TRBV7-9 TGTGCCAGCAGCTTGAATGGACATCGCACAGATACGCAGTATTTT CASSLNGHRTDTQYF
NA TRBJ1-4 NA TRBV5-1 TGCGCCAGCAGCTTGCCAGGGGCCGAGGAAAAACTGTTTTTT CASSLPGAEEKLFF
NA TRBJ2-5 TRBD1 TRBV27 TGTGCCAGCAGTTCAGGGGGTTACCAAGAGACCCAGTACTTC CASSSGGYQETQYF
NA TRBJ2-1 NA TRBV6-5 TGTGCCACCTCTAAGGGGGACACACGCGGGGAGCAGTTCTTC CATSKGDTRGEQFF
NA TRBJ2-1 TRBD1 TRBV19 TGTGCCAGTAGGTCTACCGGGACAGGGGACTACAATGAGCAGTTCTTC CASRSTGTGDYNEQFF
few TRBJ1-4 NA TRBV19 TGTGCCACTCGAACAGAAGCAACTAATGAAAAACTGTTTTTT CATRTEATNEKLFF
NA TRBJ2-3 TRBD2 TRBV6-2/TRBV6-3 TGTGCCAGCAGTTCAACGACTAGCGGGAAGGTAGATACGCAGTATTTT CASSSTTSGKVDTQYF
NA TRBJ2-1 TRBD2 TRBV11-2 TGTGCCAGCAGCTTGGGACTAGCTACTTGGGGGAATGAGCAGTTCTTC CASSLGLATWGNEQFF
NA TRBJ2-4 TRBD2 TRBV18 TGTGCCAGCTCACGCGGGGGTACGGCCAAAAACATTCAGTACTTC CASSRGGTAKNIQYF
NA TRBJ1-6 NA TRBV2 TGTGCCAGCGCGCCTTTTAAAAACTCCTATAATTCACCCCTCCACTTT CASAPFKNSYNSPLHF
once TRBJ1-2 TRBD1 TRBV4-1 TGCGCCAGCAGCCAAGAGCCGACAGGGCTAAATGGCTACACCTTC CASSQEPTGLNGYTF
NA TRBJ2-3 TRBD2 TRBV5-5 TGTGCCAGCAGCTTAGCTAGCGGGGGGTTGGCAGATACGCAGTATTTT CASSLASGGLADTQYF
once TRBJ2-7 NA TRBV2 TGTGCCAGCAGTGAGATAGAGGGAAGGAGCTCCTACGAGCAGTACTTC CASSEIEGRSSYEQYF
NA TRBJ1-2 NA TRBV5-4 TGTGCCAGCAGTTTGGCTATAGAGAGCTATGGCTACACCTTC CASSLAIESYGYTF
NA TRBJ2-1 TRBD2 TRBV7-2 TGTGCCAGCAGCTTAGGGGGACTAGCGGGAGTTAATGAGCAGTTCTTC CASSLGGLAGVNEQFF
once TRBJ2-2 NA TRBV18 TGTGCCAGCTCGGGACAAACTATGAACACCGGGGAGCTGTTTTTT CASSGQTMNTGELFF
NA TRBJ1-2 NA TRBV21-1 TGTGCCAGCAGCAAGGTTCGCACAGCTCTTTATGGCTACACCTTC CASSKVRTALYGYTF
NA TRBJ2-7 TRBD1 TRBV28 TGTGCCAGTAAAAGACGGGACAGGGGAGGCGAGCAGTACTTC CASKRRDRGGEQYF